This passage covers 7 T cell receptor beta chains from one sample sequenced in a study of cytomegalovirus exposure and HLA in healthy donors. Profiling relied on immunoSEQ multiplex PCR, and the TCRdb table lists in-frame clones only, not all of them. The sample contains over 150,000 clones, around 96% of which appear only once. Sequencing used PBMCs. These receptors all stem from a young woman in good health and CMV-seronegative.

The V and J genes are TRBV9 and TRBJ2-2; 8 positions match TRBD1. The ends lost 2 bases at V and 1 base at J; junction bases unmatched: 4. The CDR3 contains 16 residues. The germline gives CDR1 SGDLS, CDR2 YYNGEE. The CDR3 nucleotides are TGTGCCAGCAGCGTCGCAGGGGGCAGGAACACCGGGGAGCTGTTTTTT. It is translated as CASSVAGGRNTGELFF.

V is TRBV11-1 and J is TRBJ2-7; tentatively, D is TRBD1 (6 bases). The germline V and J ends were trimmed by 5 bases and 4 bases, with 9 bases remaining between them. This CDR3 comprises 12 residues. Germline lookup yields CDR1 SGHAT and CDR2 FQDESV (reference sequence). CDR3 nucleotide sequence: TGTGCCAGCAGCCCAGACAGGTACGAGCAGTACTTC. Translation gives CASSPDRYEQYF.

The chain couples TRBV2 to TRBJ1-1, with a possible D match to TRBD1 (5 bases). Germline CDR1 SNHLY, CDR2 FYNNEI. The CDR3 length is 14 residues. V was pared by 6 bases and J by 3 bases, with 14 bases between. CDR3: CASRDRQMDTEAFF. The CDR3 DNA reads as TGTGCCAGCAGAGACAGACAGATGGACACTGAAGCTTTCTTT. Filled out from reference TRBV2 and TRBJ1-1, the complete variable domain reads EPEVTQTPSHQVTQMGQEVILRCVPISNHLYFYWYRQILGQKVEFLVSFYNNEISEKSEIFDDQFSVERPDGSNFTLKIRSTKLEDSAMYFCASRDRQMDTEAFFGQGTRLTVV.

CDR3 bases: TGTGCCAGCAGCTTGGCCAAGTTAGCGGGGGGGCCTAGTGAGACCCAGTACTTC. Its protein is CASSLAKLAGGPSETQYF. The chain carries TRBV5-4 and TRBJ2-5; 11 positions match TRBD2. Germline loops: CDR1 SGHNT, CDR2 YYREEE (reference sequence). Trimming at V came to 0 bases and at J to 5 bases, leaving 12 bases not matched to a gene. This CDR3 contains 18 residues.

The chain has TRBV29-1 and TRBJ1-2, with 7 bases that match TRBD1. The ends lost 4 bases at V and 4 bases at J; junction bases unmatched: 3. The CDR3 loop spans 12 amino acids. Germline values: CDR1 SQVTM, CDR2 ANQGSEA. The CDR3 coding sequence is TGCAGCGTTGGAACAGGGGCCTATGGCTACACCTTC. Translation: CSVGTGAYGYTF.

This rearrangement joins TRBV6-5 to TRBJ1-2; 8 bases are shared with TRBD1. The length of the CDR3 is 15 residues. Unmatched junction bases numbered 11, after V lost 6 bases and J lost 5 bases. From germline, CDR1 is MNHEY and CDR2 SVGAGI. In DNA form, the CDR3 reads TGTGCCAGCAGCCCATCACAGGGGGGACGGTATGGCTACACCTTC. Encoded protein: CASSPSQGGRYGYTF.

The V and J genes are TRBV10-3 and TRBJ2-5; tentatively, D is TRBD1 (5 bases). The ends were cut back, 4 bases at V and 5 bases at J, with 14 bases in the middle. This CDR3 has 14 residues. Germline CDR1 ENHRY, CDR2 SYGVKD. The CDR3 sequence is CAISGGRAEETQYF. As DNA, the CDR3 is TGTGCCATCAGTGGGGGCAGGGCGGAGGAGACCCAGTACTTC.